This TCR beta chain was obtained from a study of OX40 agonist ivuxolimab in advanced cancers. The wider study: The patients got ivuxolimab, which is an agonistic anti-OX40 (CD134) antibody. Previous treatment with anti-PD-1, anti-PD-L1 or anti-CTLA-4 therapy was allowed; under 50% had received some.

Produced via immunoSEQ multiplex PCR; TCRdb's table is partial and in-frame only. Of about 82,000 clones listed, more than 90% are singletons. Blood specimens came from baseline, cycle 4 day 1, and cycle 7 day 1. Germline loops: CDR1 SGHRS, CDR2 YFSETQ. The CDR3 length is 16 residues. Germline trimming cut 4 bases from V and 4 bases from J; bases unmatched to any gene: 4. This TCR derives from an adult with an advanced solid tumor such as melanoma, head and neck, liver or kidney cancer. This specimen was CD4+ or CD8+ T cells sorted from blood, taken in a trial of the OX40 agonist ivuxolimab. This chain uses TRBV5-1 with TRBJ2-1, with 14 bases lining up with TRBD2. Here the CDR3 reads CASSPGLAGEYNEQFF. The CDR3 DNA reads as TGCGCCAGCAGCCCGGGACTAGCGGGGGAATACAATGAGCAGTTCTTC.